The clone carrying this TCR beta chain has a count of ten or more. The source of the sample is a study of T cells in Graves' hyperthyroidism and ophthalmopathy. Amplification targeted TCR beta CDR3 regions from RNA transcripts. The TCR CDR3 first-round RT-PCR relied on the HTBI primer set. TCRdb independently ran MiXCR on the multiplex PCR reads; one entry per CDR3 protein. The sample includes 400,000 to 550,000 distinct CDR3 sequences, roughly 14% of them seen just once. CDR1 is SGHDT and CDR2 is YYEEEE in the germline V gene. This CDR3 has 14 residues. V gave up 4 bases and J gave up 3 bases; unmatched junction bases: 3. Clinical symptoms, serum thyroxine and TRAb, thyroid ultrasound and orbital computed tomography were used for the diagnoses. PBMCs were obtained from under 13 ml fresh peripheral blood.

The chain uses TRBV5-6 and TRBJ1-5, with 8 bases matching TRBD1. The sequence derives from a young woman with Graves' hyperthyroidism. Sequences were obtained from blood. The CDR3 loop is CASSVGQVNQPQHF. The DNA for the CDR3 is TGTGCCAGCAGCGTGGGACAGGTCAATCAGCCCCAGCATTTT.